This TCR beta chain was profiled in a study of cytomegalovirus exposure and HLA in healthy donors. In the PCR, 60 Vbeta and 13 Jbeta primers were used. Some clones are missing from TCRdb's copy, which holds only in-frame ones; the method was immunoSEQ multiplex PCR. The repertoire holds around 140,000 clones, with about three quarters as singletons. General study points: Beyond CMV serostatus, there was no information to go on about immune exposure. More clonal expansion characterized HLA-associated TCR beta chains than equally common others in a later analysis.

In regard to this clone: Its antigen is not known.

Germline trimming cut 4 bases from V and 5 bases from J; bases unmatched to any gene: 6. CDR1 SGHDN and CDR2 FVKESK come from the germline V gene. CDR3 length: 14 amino acids. The chain has TRBV14 and TRBJ1-2; 8 positions match TRBD1. Sequences were obtained from PBMCs. The clonotype comes from a female donor in good health and CMV-seropositive. CDR3 sequence: CASSPQTGVYGYTF. CDR3 coding DNA: TGTGCCAGCAGCCCGCAGACAGGGGTATATGGCTACACCTTC.